The 23 T cell receptor beta chains reported below all come from one sample, sequenced in a study of shared T cell receptors in the human thymus. Clones were sequenced by immunoSEQ multiplex PCR, and TCRdb holds only the in-frame ones, with some missing. This repertoire shows hundreds of thousands of clones, over 75% found once; its top ten account for roughly 0.0086%. The data were also submitted as part of a second study, on human thymus T cells.

Source material: thymocytes. Receptors originate from a boy in the first two years of life with a congenital heart defect.

J is TRBJ1-1 and V is TRBV19, with D possibly being TRBD1 (6 bases). The CDR3 is 13 residues long. V dropped 7 bases and J dropped 5 bases, with 14 bases sitting between them. Germline assignment: CDR1 LNHDA and CDR2 SQIVND (reference sequence). The CDR3 loop reads CASTQGIGTEAFF. CDR3 DNA: TGTGCCAGTACCCAGGGGATAGGGACTGAAGCTTTCTTT.

J is TRBJ2-6 and V is TRBV11-2; D call uncertain. This CDR3 is built from 18 residues. Germline V lookup: CDR1 SGHAT, CDR2 FQNNGV. V lost 0 bases and J lost 0, with 12 bases in between. CDR3 sequence: CASSLERRTCSGANVLTF. In DNA, the CDR3 is TGTGCCAGCAGCTTAGAGAGGCGCACCTGCTCTGGGGCCAACGTCCTGACTTTC.

The V call is TRBV27, the J call TRBJ2-6; TRBD2 aligns across 8 bases. Unmatched junction bases numbered 17, after V lost 8 bases and J lost 2 bases. Looked up from germline, CDR1 is MNHEY and CDR2 is SMNVEV (reference sequence). The CDR3 is 19 residues long. In nucleotides, the CDR3 is TGTGCCAGCCACAGTAGGGCGGGAGGACCAGGGCCTGGGGCCAACGTCCTGACTTTC. Protein product: CASHSRAGGPGPGANVLTF. The full variable domain, completed using reference TRBV27 and TRBJ2-6, is EAQVTQNPRYLITVTGKKLTVTCSQNMNHEYMSWYRQDPGLGLRQIYYSMNVEVTDKGDVPEGYKVSRKEKRNFPLILESPSPNQTSLYFCASHSRAGGPGPGANVLTFGAGSRLTVL.

J is TRBJ1-2 and V is TRBV15; 9 bases are a match to TRBD1. Germline V gives CDR1 LNHNV, CDR2 YYDKDF (reference sequence). The CDR3 is 21 residues long. The J segment lost 5 bases and the V segment lost 2 bases, leaving 24 bases of the junction unmatched. The CDR3 is CATSRLGQGESGDGGAYGYTF. The CDR3, as DNA: TGTGCCACCAGCAGACTGGGACAGGGTGAAAGTGGGGATGGGGGGGCTTATGGCTACACCTTC.

This chain links TRBV7-2 with TRBJ1-6; TRBD1 matches 7 bases. V lost 1 base, J lost 7 bases, and 7 bases stayed unmatched. Looked up from germline, CDR1 is SGHTA and CDR2 is FQGNSA. CDR3 length: 16 amino acids. In nucleotides, the CDR3 is TGTGCCAGCAGCTTAGAAGAGGGGGCGGTAAATTCACCCCTCCACTTT. As protein: CASSLEEGAVNSPLHF.

The chain combines TRBV5-6 with TRBJ1-6; D remains ambiguous. The CDR3 spans 14 residues. Per germline, CDR1 SGHDT and CDR2 YYEEEE. Trimming removed 4 bases from V and 10 bases from J, with 15 bases in between. CDR3 loop: CASSLRGQVSPLHF. CDR3 nucleotides: TGTGCCAGCAGCCTCCGGGGTCAGGTATCACCCCTCCACTTT. The whole variable domain, remainder taken from reference TRBV5-6 and TRBJ1-6, is DAGVTQSPTHLIKTRGQQVTLRCSPKSGHDTVSWYQQALGQGPQFIFQYYEEEERQRGNFPDRFSGHQFPNYSSELNVNALLLGDSALYLCASSLRGQVSPLHFGNGTRLTVT.

V is TRBV6-5 and J is TRBJ2-7; TRBD1 is a possible D gene (7 bases). Trimming cost V 0 bases and J 0 bases, with 12 bases left between them. CDR1 and CDR2 from the germline V gene are MNHEY and SVGAGI. The CDR3 spans 16 residues. As DNA, the CDR3 is TGTGCCAGCAGTTACTCCTACAGGGGACTCTCCTACGAGCAGTACTTC. As protein: CASSYSYRGLSYEQYF.

This clone was counted once. This chain connects TRBV28 to TRBJ1-6; perhaps TRBD1 as D (5 bases). The V end lost 5 bases, the J end lost 12 bases, and 47 bases lay between the germline ends. Germline CDR1 and CDR2: MDHEN and SYDVKM. This CDR3 comprises 24 residues. In DNA form, the CDR3 reads TGTGCCAGCAGTCCGCGACAGAGGCTACGATTCTCCATAATTCACCCCTCCACTTCTAGACCCCTCCACTTT. It is translated as CASSPRQRLRFSIIHPSTSRPLHF.

This chain joins TRBV7-9 and TRBJ2-2; D gene uncertain. Germline V gene data show CDR1 as SEHNR and CDR2 as FQNEAQ (reference sequence). V lost 2 bases, J lost 1 base, and 11 bases lay in between. This CDR3 spans 16 amino acids. The CDR3 coding sequence is TGTGCCAGCAGCTTAATGCGGCCCAGGAACACCGGGGAGCTGTTTTTT. Translating gives CASSLMRPRNTGELFF.

The chain links TRBV7-9 to TRBJ2-3; 7 nucleotides align to TRBD2. V was pared by 1 base and J by 1 base, with 8 bases of the junction left unmatched. This CDR3 region has 17 residues. Germline V gene data show CDR1 as SEHNR and CDR2 as FQNEAQ (reference sequence). The CDR3 nucleotides read TGTGCCAGCAGCTTAGTACCCGGGACTAAGGGCACAGATACGCAGTATTTT. Residues: CASSLVPGTKGTDTQYF.

The chain employs TRBV27 and TRBJ2-7, with 9 bases aligning to TRBD2. CDR3 length equals 20 residues. Germline CDR1 MNHEY, CDR2 SMNVEV (reference sequence). Unmatched junction bases numbered 17, after V lost 0 bases and J lost 2 bases. The chain's CDR3 is CASSLSETSGNRRGTYEQYF. Here the CDR3 DNA reads TGTGCCAGCAGTTTATCGGAGACTAGCGGCAACAGAAGGGGTACCTACGAGCAGTACTTC.

This clone was seen more than once but under ten times. The genes are TRBV6-1 and TRBJ1-5; D not certain. Per germline, CDR1 MNHNS and CDR2 SASEGT. The CDR3 covers 16 residues. Trimming removed 3 bases from V and 0 bases from J, with 12 bases in between. CDR3 in amino acids: CASSDCSGYSNQPQHF. The CDR3 DNA is TGTGCCAGCAGTGACTGCTCGGGGTATAGCAATCAGCCCCAGCATTTT.

The rearrangement joins TRBV14 to TRBJ2-1; 7 bases map to TRBD1. Germline lookup yields CDR1 SGHDN and CDR2 FVKESK. There are 15 residues in the CDR3. Trimming took 7 bases from V and 3 from J; bases not matched to a gene: 9. For the CDR3, the DNA is TGTGCCAGCACCTCCGGACAGGACGGCTACAATGAGCAGTTCTTC. It codes for CASTSGQDGYNEQFF. Full variable domain (missing parts from reference TRBV14 and TRBJ2-1): EAGVTQFPSHSVIEKGQTVTLRCDPISGHDNLYWYRRVMGKEIKFLLHFVKESKQDESGMPNNRFLAERTGGTYSTLKVQPAELEDSGVYFCASTSGQDGYNEQFFGPGTRLTVL.

This rearrangement joins TRBV6-5 to TRBJ1-2; TRBD1 agrees at 10 bases. J was trimmed by 8 bases and V by 4 bases; bases with no gene match: 10. Germline CDR1 MNHEY, CDR2 SVGAGI. CDR3 length: 15 residues. The chain's CDR3 is CASSFRDRGILGYTF. The CDR3 nucleotides read TGTGCCAGCAGTTTCCGGGACAGGGGCATTTTAGGCTACACCTTC.

A single count supports this clone. The J gene is TRBJ1-4, the V gene TRBV28; D might be TRBD1 (6 bases). The CDR3 sequence is 18 residues long. The V and J ends lost 6 bases and 8 bases respectively, with 28 bases between them. The germline gives CDR1 MDHEN, CDR2 SYDVKM. CDR3 sequence: CASSPGHPPFKSGEKLFF. The CDR3 DNA follows: TGTGCCAGCAGCCCGGGACATCCGCCCTTCAAATCTGGGGAAAAACTGTTTTTT.

The chain recombines TRBV12-5 with TRBJ1-2, with D possibly TRBD1 on 6 matching bases. The V end lost 3 bases, the J end lost 8 bases, and 28 bases lay between the germline ends. Germline V gene data show CDR1 as LGHNT and CDR2 as FRNRAP. This CDR3 has 18 residues. CDR3 region: CASGLFRGQSPIPLGYTF. CDR3 coding DNA: TGTGCTAGTGGTTTATTTCGTGGACAGAGCCCAATCCCACTGGGCTACACCTTC.

The chain links TRBV5-6 to TRBJ2-7, with D uncertain. Germline assignment: CDR1 SGHDT and CDR2 YYEEEE. The CDR3 runs 16 residues. Trimming cost V 0 bases and J 0 bases, with 13 bases left between them. The CDR3 reads CASSLGHSFSSYEQYF. CDR3 nucleotide sequence: TGTGCCAGCAGCTTGGGTCACAGTTTTAGCTCCTACGAGCAGTACTTC.

This chain uses TRBV7-2 with TRBJ1-1; perhaps TRBD1 as D (5 bases). The V end was cut by 3 bases, the J end by 1 base, with 15 bases between. The CDR3 is 16 amino acids. From germline, CDR1 is SGHTA and CDR2 FQGNSA. The chain's CDR3 is CASSFSGGPENTEAFF. The CDR3 DNA is TGTGCCAGCAGCTTCTCCGGGGGACCCGAGAACACTGAAGCTTTCTTT.

This clone was found once. V is TRBV6-1 and J is TRBJ1-1; D uncertain. The length of the CDR3 is 13 residues. Germline CDR1 is MNHNS and CDR2 is SASEGT. V lost 11 bases and J 0 bases, leaving 13 bases between the germline ends. The CDR3 DNA follows: TGTGCCTCGCGTGAGGCTCTGAACACTGAAGCTTTCTTT. The encoded protein is CASREALNTEAFF.

This clone was counted a few times. The rearrangement uses TRBV28 and TRBJ2-7; the match to TRBD1 covers 8 bases. CDR3 length equals 13 residues. V gave up 4 bases and J gave up 7 bases; unmatched junction bases: 6. CDR1 MDHEN and CDR2 SYDVKM come from the germline V gene. This chain's CDR3 is CASSSGQGWEQYF. CDR3 nucleotides: TGTGCCAGCAGTTCAGGACAGGGTTGGGAGCAGTACTTC.

The chain has TRBV30 and TRBJ1-6; the D gene is possibly TRBD1 (5 bases). CDR1 is GTSNPN, CDR2 SVGIG, per germline (reference sequence). V lost 0 bases, J lost 2 bases, and 8 bases lay in between. This CDR3 spans 15 amino acids. The CDR3 nucleotides read TGTGCCTGGAGTGTACAGGTGCCCTATAATTCACCCCTCCACTTT. This sequence encodes CAWSVQVPYNSPLHF. The full variable domain, completed using reference TRBV30 and TRBJ1-6, is SQTIHQWPATLVQPVGSPLSLECTVEGTSNPNLYWYRQAAGRGLQLLFYSVGIGQISSEVPQNLSASRPQDRQFILSSKKLLLSDSGFYLCAWSVQVPYNSPLHFGNGTRLTVT.

The chain links TRBV7-8 to TRBJ1-2, with TRBD1 as a possible D gene (5 bases). Germline V gives CDR1 SGHVS, CDR2 FQNEAQ. This CDR3 has 15 amino acids. Trimming shortened V by 0 bases and J by 1 base, and 9 bases separated the two germline ends. CDR3 sequence reads: CASSLARDSNYGYTF. In DNA form, the CDR3 reads TGTGCCAGCAGCTTAGCTAGAGACAGTAACTATGGCTACACCTTC.

The chain employs TRBV4-2 and TRBJ2-2; D is ambiguous. Germline CDR1 reads LGHNA; CDR2 reads YNFKEQ. V was cut by 0 bases and J by 6 bases, with 20 bases left in between. The length of the CDR3 is 18 residues. The CDR3 loop is CASSQESESRLRAGELFF. The CDR3, as DNA: TGTGCCAGCAGCCAAGAATCGGAATCTAGACTCCGAGCCGGGGAGCTGTTTTTT.